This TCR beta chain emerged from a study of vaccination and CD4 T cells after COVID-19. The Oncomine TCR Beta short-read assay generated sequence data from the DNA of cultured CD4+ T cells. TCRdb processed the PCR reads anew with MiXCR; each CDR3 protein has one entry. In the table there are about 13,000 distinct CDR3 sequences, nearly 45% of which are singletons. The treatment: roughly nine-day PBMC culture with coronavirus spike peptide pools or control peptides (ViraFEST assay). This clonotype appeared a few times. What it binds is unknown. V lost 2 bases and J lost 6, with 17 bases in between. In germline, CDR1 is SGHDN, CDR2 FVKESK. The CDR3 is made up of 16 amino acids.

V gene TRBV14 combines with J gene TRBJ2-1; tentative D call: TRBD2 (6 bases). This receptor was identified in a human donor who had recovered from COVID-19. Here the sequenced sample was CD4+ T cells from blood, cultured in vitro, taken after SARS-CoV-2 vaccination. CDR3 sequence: CASSQRLAPTVNEQFF. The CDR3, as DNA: TGTGCCAGCAGCCAACGCCTAGCGCCAACCGTCAATGAGCAGTTCTTC. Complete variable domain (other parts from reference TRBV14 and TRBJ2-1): EAGVTQFPSHSVIEKGQTVTLRCDPISGHDNLYWYRRVMGKEIKFLLHFVKESKQDESGMPNNRFLAERTGGTYSTLKVQPAELEDSGVYFCASSQRLAPTVNEQFFGPGTRLTVL.